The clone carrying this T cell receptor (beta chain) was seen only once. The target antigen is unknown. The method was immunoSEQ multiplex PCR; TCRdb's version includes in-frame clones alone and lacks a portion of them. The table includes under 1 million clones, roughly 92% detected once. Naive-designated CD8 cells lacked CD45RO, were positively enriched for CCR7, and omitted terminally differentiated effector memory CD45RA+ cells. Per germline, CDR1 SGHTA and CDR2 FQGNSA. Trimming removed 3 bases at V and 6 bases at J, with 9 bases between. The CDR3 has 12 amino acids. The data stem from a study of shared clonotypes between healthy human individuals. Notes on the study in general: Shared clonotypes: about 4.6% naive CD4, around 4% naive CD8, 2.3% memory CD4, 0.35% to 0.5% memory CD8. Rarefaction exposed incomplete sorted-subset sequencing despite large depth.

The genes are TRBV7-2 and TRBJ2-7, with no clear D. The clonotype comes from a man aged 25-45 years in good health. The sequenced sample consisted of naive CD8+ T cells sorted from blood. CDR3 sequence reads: CASSFGLAEQYF. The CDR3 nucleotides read TGTGCCAGCAGCTTCGGATTAGCCGAGCAGTACTTC.